This T cell receptor beta chain was recovered during a study of blood T cell repertoires in COVID-19. Study in general: Sources were T cells, B-cell-depleted T cells, or PBMCs; the material itself was cDNA or gDNA.

This clone was seen more than once but under ten times. In the original workflow: Estimation of nucleated cell counts relied on the amplification of reference gene primers. Only in-frame clones appear in the TCRdb table, and some are missing; sequencing was by immunoSEQ multiplex PCR. The DNA was the basis for D and trimming; V, J and clone size are from that table. This table has roughly 250,000 clones, about 87% appearing once. In germline, CDR1 is DFQATT, CDR2 SNEGSKA (reference sequence). This CDR3 contains 14 residues. The V gene end was trimmed by 3 bases and the J gene end by 4 bases; junction bases not matched to a gene: 5.

J is TRBJ2-7 and V is TRBV20-1; 11 bases agree with TRBD2. Sample: peripheral blood. This clonotype was obtained from a woman between 50 and 59 years old with acute or convalescent COVID-19. CDR3 in amino acids: CSASWLAGGYEQYF. In DNA, the CDR3 is TGCAGTGCTAGTTGGCTAGCGGGAGGTTACGAGCAGTACTTC.